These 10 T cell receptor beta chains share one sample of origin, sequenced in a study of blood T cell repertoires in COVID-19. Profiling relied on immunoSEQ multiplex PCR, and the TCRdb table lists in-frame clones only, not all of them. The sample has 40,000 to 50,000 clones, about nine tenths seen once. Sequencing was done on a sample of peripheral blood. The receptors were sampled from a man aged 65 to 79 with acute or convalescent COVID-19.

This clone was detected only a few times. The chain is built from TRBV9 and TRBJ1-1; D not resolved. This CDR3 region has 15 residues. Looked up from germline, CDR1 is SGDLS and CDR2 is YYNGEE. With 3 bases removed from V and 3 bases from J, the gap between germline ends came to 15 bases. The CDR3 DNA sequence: TGTGCCAGCAGCGAGTCAGGCTCGGTGGACACTGAAGCTTTCTTT. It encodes CASSESGSVDTEAFF. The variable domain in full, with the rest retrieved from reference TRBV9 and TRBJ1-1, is DSGVTQTPKHLITATGQRVTLRCSPRSGDLSVYWYQQSLDQGLQFLIQYYNGEERAKGNILERFSAQQFPDLHSELNLSSLELGDSALYFCASSESGSVDTEAFFGQGTRLTVV.

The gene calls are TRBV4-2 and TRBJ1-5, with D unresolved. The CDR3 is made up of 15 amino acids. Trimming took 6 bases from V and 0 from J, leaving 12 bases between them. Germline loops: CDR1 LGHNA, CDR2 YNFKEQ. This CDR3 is CASSVDGDSNQPQHF. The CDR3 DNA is TGTGCCAGCAGTGTGGACGGGGATAGCAATCAGCCCCAGCATTTT.

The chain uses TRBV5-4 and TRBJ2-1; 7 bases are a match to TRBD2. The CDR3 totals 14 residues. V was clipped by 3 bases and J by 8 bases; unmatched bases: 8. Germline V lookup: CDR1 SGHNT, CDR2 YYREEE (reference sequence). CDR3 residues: CASSSGLVGDEQFF. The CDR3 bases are TGTGCCAGCAGCTCAGGACTAGTCGGGGATGAGCAGTTCTTC. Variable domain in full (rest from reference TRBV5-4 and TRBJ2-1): ETGVTQSPTHLIKTRGQQVTLRCSSQSGHNTVSWYQQALGQGPQFIFQYYREEENGRGNFPPRFSGLQFPNYSSELNVNALELDDSALYLCASSSGLVGDEQFFGPGTRLTVL.

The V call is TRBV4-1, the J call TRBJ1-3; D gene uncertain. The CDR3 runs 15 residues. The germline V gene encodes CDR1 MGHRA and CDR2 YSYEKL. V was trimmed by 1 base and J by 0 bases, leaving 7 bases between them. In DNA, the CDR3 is TGCGCCAGCAGCCAAGCGATAGTCTCTGGAAACACCATATATTTT. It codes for CASSQAIVSGNTIYF.

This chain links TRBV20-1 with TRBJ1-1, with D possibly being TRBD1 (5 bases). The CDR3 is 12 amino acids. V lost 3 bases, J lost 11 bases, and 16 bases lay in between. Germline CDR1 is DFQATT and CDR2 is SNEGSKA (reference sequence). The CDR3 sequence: CSASGRAGPAFF. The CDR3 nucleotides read TGCAGTGCTAGTGGTAGGGCAGGGCCTGCTTTCTTT.

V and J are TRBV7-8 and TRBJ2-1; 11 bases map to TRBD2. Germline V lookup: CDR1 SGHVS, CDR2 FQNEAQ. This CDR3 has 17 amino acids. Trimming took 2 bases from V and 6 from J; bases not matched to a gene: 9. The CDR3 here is CASSLPTSGALLNEQFF. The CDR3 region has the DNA TGTGCCAGCAGCTTACCGACTAGCGGGGCCCTCCTCAATGAGCAGTTCTTC.

CDR3 coding DNA: TGTGCCAGCAGTTACGGTACACCGGGGAATTCACCCCTCCACTTT. Protein product: CASSYGTPGNSPLHF. The chain carries TRBV6-5 and TRBJ1-6; the D is unclear. The CDR3 runs 15 residues. Germline V gene data show CDR1 as MNHEY and CDR2 as SVGAGI. V gave up 2 bases and J gave up 7 bases, with 12 bases separating them.

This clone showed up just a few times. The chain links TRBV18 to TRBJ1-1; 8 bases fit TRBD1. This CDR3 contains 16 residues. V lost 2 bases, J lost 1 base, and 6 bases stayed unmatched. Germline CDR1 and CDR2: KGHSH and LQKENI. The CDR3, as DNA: TGTGCCAGCTCACCAATGGGGGGACAGGAGAACACTGAAGCTTTCTTT. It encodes CASSPMGGQENTEAFF.

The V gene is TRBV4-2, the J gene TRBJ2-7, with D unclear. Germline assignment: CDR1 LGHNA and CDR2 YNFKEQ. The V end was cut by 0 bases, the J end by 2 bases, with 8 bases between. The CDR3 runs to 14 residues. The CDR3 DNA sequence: TGTGCCAGCAGCCAAGATCTTGCGGCCTACGAGCAGTACTTC. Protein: CASSQDLAAYEQYF.

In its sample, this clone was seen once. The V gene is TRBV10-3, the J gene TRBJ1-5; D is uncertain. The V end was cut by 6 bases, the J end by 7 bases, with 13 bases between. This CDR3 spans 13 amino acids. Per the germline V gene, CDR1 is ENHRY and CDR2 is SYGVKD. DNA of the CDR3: TGTGCCATCAGCCGAGGTGAGGGCCAGCCCCAGCATTTT. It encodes CAISRGEGQPQHF.